This passage covers 32 T cell receptor beta chains from one sample sequenced in a study of cytomegalovirus exposure and HLA in healthy donors. The PCR ran on 60 Vbeta and 13 Jbeta primers. Clones were read by immunoSEQ multiplex PCR, and TCRdb kept only the in-frame ones, dropping some. The sample gives 150,000 to 200,000 clones, around 80% of which show up once; about 1.8% is in the top ten. Specimen: PBMCs. The source is a man between 18 and 35 years old in good health and CMV-seronegative.

This sequence joins TRBV7-3 and TRBJ2-1; TRBD2 agrees at 9 bases. V lost 1 base and J lost 9; bases outside the gene matches: 7. This CDR3 region has 15 residues. Germline assignment: CDR1 SGHTA and CDR2 FQGTGA. The CDR3 reads CASSLSSGSRGEQFF. In DNA form, the CDR3 reads TGTGCCAGCAGCTTAAGTAGCGGGAGTCGGGGTGAGCAGTTCTTC.

J is TRBJ1-1 and V is TRBV28; D possibly corresponds to TRBD1 (5 bases). V was clipped by 3 bases and J by 1 base, with 6 bases between them. This CDR3 comprises 13 residues. Per germline, CDR1 MDHEN and CDR2 SYDVKM. The CDR3 nucleotides read TGTGCCAGCAGTTTTGGGGCGAACACTGAAGCTTTCTTT. This encodes CASSFGANTEAFF.

The chain has TRBV9 and TRBJ2-5; TRBD2 aligns across 7 bases. Germline CDR1 SGDLS, CDR2 YYNGEE. CDR3 length: 14 residues. The ends lost 8 bases at V and 3 bases at J; junction bases unmatched: 10. CDR3 nucleotides: TGTGCCAGGGGGGGGATAGGGAACAAAGAGACCCAGTACTTC. Translation: CARGGIGNKETQYF.

In its sample, this clone was seen a few times. V is TRBV30 and J is TRBJ2-7; 7 bases are a match to TRBD2. The CDR3 has 13 amino acids. In germline, CDR1 is GTSNPN, CDR2 SVGIG (reference sequence). The junction had 7 bases not matched to a gene; V was cut back by 6 bases and J by 2 bases. Here the CDR3 reads CACSWREPYEQYF. The CDR3 coding sequence is TGTGCCTGCTCGTGGCGGGAGCCCTACGAGCAGTACTTC.

V and J are TRBV14 and TRBJ2-7; D is perhaps TRBD1 (5 bases). Germline-derived CDR1 and CDR2 are SGHDN and FVKESK. The V end was cut by 4 bases, the J end by 3 bases, with 10 bases between. The CDR3 contains 13 residues. The CDR3, as DNA: TGTGCCAGCAGCCGGTACCAGGGCTACGAGCAGTACTTC. Translating it yields CASSRYQGYEQYF.

The gene calls are TRBV10-1 and TRBJ2-7; 8 bases line up with TRBD2. V was clipped by 4 bases and J by 3 bases; unmatched bases: 2. The CDR3 is 13 amino acids. Germline V gene lookup returns CDR1 WNHNN and CDR2 SYGVQD (reference sequence). The CDR3 spells CASSAAGGYEQYF. DNA for the CDR3: TGCGCCAGCAGTGCCGCGGGGGGCTACGAGCAGTACTTC.

The J gene is TRBJ1-1, the V gene TRBV10-3; D may be TRBD1 (5 bases). V lost 4 bases, J lost 1 base, and 10 bases lay in between. The CDR3 contains 14 residues. CDR1 and CDR2 from the germline V gene are ENHRY and SYGVKD. As DNA, the CDR3 is TGTGCCATCAGTGCGACAGTGACGAACACTGAAGCTTTCTTT. Translating gives CAISATVTNTEAFF.

The CDR3 protein is CASSLGRTGANVLTF. CDR3 nucleotides: TGTGCCAGCAGCTTGGGCAGGACTGGGGCCAACGTCCTGACTTTC. The rearrangement links TRBV5-8 to TRBJ2-6; D gene uncertain. The V gene's germline CDR1 is SGHTS and CDR2 YDEGEE. Trimming took off 0 bases at V and 2 bases at J, with 6 bases between the two ends. There are 15 residues in the CDR3.

The chain recombines TRBV7-2 with TRBJ2-1, with 12 bases fitting TRBD1. Germline V gene sequence: CDR1 SGHTA, CDR2 FQGNSA. Losses at the gene ends were 4 bases for V and 3 bases for J; bases not matched to a gene: 13. This CDR3 has 19 residues. The CDR3 region is CASSWRDRGLSVFYNEQFF. In nucleotides, the CDR3 is TGTGCCAGCAGCTGGCGGGACAGGGGGCTGTCTGTGTTCTACAATGAGCAGTTCTTC.

The chain employs TRBV7-8 and TRBJ2-5, with D perhaps TRBD2 (5 bases). This CDR3 comprises 12 residues. The V gene's germline CDR1 is SGHVS and CDR2 FQNEAQ. The V and J ends lost 7 bases and 4 bases respectively, with 10 bases between them. The CDR3, as DNA: TGTGCCAGCATGCGGGTTCGAGAGACCCAGTACTTC. Amino acid sequence: CASMRVRETQYF.

V is TRBV7-2 and J is TRBJ2-3; 7 bases line up with TRBD2. CDR3 size: 16 residues. V lost 9 bases, J lost 1 base, and 13 bases stayed unmatched. The germline CDR1 and CDR2 sequences are SGHTA and FQGNSA. This CDR3 is CASLLGGFVRTDTQYF. The DNA of the CDR3 is TGTGCCAGTCTCCTGGGGGGGTTTGTACGCACAGATACGCAGTATTTT.

The chain recombines TRBV7-2 with TRBJ1-5; D perhaps matches TRBD1 (5 bases). This CDR3 contains 13 residues. Germline values: CDR1 SGHTA, CDR2 FQGNSA. V was pared by 5 bases and J by 4 bases, with 9 bases between. In nucleotides, the CDR3 is TGTGCCAGCAGCGCACAGGCTAATCAGCCCCAGCATTTT. Protein: CASSAQANQPQHF.

V gene TRBV7-6 combines with J gene TRBJ2-3, with 13 nucleotides matching TRBD2. The CDR3 runs to 19 residues. V was pared by 5 bases and J by 2 bases, with 13 bases of the junction left unmatched. CDR1 is SGHVS and CDR2 is FNYEAQ in the germline V gene. Here the CDR3 reads CASSHTPSGTSGVTDTQYF. The CDR3 DNA follows: TGTGCCAGCAGCCACACGCCTTCCGGGACTAGCGGGGTCACAGATACGCAGTATTTT.

V is TRBV10-3 and J is TRBJ1-1; 10 nucleotides agree with TRBD1. This CDR3 comprises 13 residues. With 5 bases clipped from V and 7 bases from J, the junction kept 4 bases outside the gene matches. CDR1 is ENHRY, CDR2 SYGVKD, per germline. DNA for the CDR3: TGTGCCATCAGTCCCGGGACAGGGGTTGAAGCTTTCTTT. This translates into CAISPGTGVEAFF.

The chain links TRBV6-6 to TRBJ2-7; the match to TRBD1 covers 11 bases. This CDR3 region has 15 residues. The V and J ends lost 4 bases and 2 bases, in that order; junction bases with no gene match: 4. CDR1 is MNHNY and CDR2 is SVGAGI in the germline V gene (reference sequence). Here the CDR3 DNA reads TGTGCCAGCAGTTCCGGACAGGGGGCGACCTACGAGCAGTACTTC. Protein sequence: CASSSGQGATYEQYF.

This rearrangement joins TRBV4-2 to TRBJ1-1, with TRBD1 matching over 9 bases. Germline-derived CDR1 and CDR2 are LGHNA and YNFKEQ. Trimming at V came to 1 base and at J to 1 base, leaving 22 bases not matched to a gene. CDR3 size: 22 residues. The CDR3 bases are TGTGCCAGCAGCCAAGTAAGTCCCTACAGGGGGCGAGGTATATTGAGGAACACTGAAGCTTTCTTT. This sequence encodes CASSQVSPYRGRGILRNTEAFF.

This clone was seen a few times. The rearrangement uses TRBV9 and TRBJ2-7; 8 nucleotides align to TRBD2. The CDR3 totals 14 residues. The germline CDR1 and CDR2 sequences are SGDLS and YYNGEE. After removal of 3 bases from V and 2 bases from J, the junction contained 4 bases not matched to a gene. The CDR3: CASSEGTRPYEQYF. The CDR3 nucleotides read TGTGCCAGCAGCGAAGGGACTAGACCCTACGAGCAGTACTTC.

The chain recombines TRBV9 with TRBJ1-2; D is perhaps TRBD1 (6 bases). The length of the CDR3 is 14 residues. The ends were cut back, 1 base at V and 8 bases at J, with 15 bases in the middle. Germline CDR1 reads SGDLS; CDR2 reads YYNGEE. CDR3 region: CASSVRQAPEGYTF. The CDR3 region has the DNA TGTGCCAGCAGCGTAAGACAGGCTCCGGAGGGCTACACCTTC.

The chain couples TRBV19 to TRBJ2-1; 14 nucleotides line up with TRBD2. The J segment lost 10 bases and the V segment lost 5 bases, leaving 22 bases of the junction unmatched. The CDR3 has 20 residues. Per germline, CDR1 LNHDA and CDR2 SQIVND (reference sequence). CDR3: CASSQVPGLAGAVPNREQFF. In DNA form, the CDR3 reads TGTGCCAGTAGTCAAGTACCGGGACTAGCGGGAGCAGTCCCCAATAGGGAGCAGTTCTTC.

The chain recombines TRBV2 with TRBJ2-6, with D possibly TRBD2 on 6 matching bases. The CDR3 contains 14 residues. Germline loops: CDR1 SNHLY, CDR2 FYNNEI. V lost 8 bases, J lost 3 bases, and 11 bases lay in between. CDR3 sequence reads: CASRLVGGANVLTF. CDR3 coding DNA: TGTGCCAGCCGACTAGTGGGTGGGGCCAACGTCCTGACTTTC.

V gene TRBV4-2 combines with J gene TRBJ1-5; 8 bases align to TRBD1. With 0 bases clipped from V and 3 bases from J, the junction kept 7 bases outside the gene matches. This CDR3 contains 17 residues. Germline CDR1 LGHNA, CDR2 YNFKEQ. The chain's CDR3 is CASSQDHLDRANQPQHF. DNA of the CDR3: TGTGCCAGCAGCCAAGATCACCTGGACAGGGCCAATCAGCCCCAGCATTTT.

Note on this clone: Other DNA sequences of this sample code for an identical CDR3. The chain uses TRBV19 and TRBJ2-6, with D perhaps TRBD1 (5 bases). The CDR3 is made up of 16 amino acids. The V end lost 7 bases, the J end lost 0 bases, and 13 bases lay between the germline ends. The germline gives CDR1 LNHDA, CDR2 SQIVND (reference sequence). CDR3 sequence reads: CASIGREASGANVLTF. CDR3 sequence (DNA): TGTGCCAGTATAGGCAGGGAAGCCTCTGGGGCCAACGTCCTGACTTTC.

With regard to this clone: Germline and junction disagree at one end, which may indicate a read error. The chain has TRBV7-7 and TRBJ2-5, with D perhaps TRBD2 (6 bases). This CDR3 contains 16 residues. Germline V gene sequence: CDR1 SSHAT, CDR2 FNYEAQ (reference sequence). CDR3 bases: TGTGCTAGCAGCCCCCTTGGGGGGAGGATTCAAGAGACCCAGTACTTC. Translating gives CASSPLGGRIQETQYF.

The genes are TRBV7-9 and TRBJ2-3; TRBD1 aligns across 8 bases. This CDR3 comprises 15 residues. Trimming took 1 base from V and 1 from J; bases not matched to a gene: 1. Per germline, CDR1 SEHNR and CDR2 FQNEAQ (reference sequence). In DNA, the CDR3 is TGTGCCAGCAGCTTAGTGGGACAGGGCACAGATACGCAGTATTTT. Translation: CASSLVGQGTDTQYF.

The chain employs TRBV7-3 and TRBJ2-3; D possibly corresponds to TRBD1 (5 bases). This CDR3 is built from 12 residues. The ends were cut back, 5 bases at V and 7 bases at J, with 10 bases in the middle. Per the germline V gene, CDR1 is SGHTA and CDR2 is FQGTGA. The CDR3 DNA follows: TGTGCCAGCAGCCTCGACAGAAATACGCAGTATTTT. Residues: CASSLDRNTQYF.

The sample holds a few counts of this clone. The chain recombines TRBV10-2 with TRBJ2-6, with D possibly TRBD1 on 6 matching bases. Trimming took 7 bases from V and 0 from J, leaving 13 bases between them. Germline V gene lookup returns CDR1 WSHSY and CDR2 SAAADI. This CDR3 region has 16 residues. The CDR3 region has the DNA TGCGCCAGCAAACAGGGTAGGGCCTCTGGGGCCAACGTCCTGACTTTC. It encodes CASKQGRASGANVLTF.

V usage is TRBV9 and J usage is TRBJ2-7, with TRBD2 matching 13 bases. After removal of 0 bases from V and 8 bases from J, the junction contained 5 bases not matched to a gene. CDR3 length equals 15 residues. Germline-derived CDR1 and CDR2 are SGDLS and YYNGEE. The CDR3 region is CASSVGLAGGSKQYF. CDR3 bases: TGTGCCAGCAGCGTAGGACTAGCGGGAGGATCGAAGCAGTACTTC.

The chain recombines TRBV19 with TRBJ2-5; D is possibly TRBD2 (7 bases). Germline CDR1 and CDR2: LNHDA and SQIVND (reference sequence). With 10 bases removed from V and 7 bases from J, the gap between germline ends came to 28 bases. There are 16 residues in the CDR3. CDR3 sequence (DNA): TGTGCCACTACGAGGGGTCGTCCTAGCGGAGGGGGGACCCAGTACTTC. Translated: CATTRGRPSGGGTQYF.

This chain uses TRBV15 with TRBJ2-5; D is unresolved. The J call could be wrong; TRBJ2-7 is a better fit for the DNA end. The CDR3 length is 12 residues. From germline, CDR1 is LNHNV and CDR2 YYDKDF (reference sequence). The CDR3 loop is CATSRDIYEQYF. The CDR3 bases are TGTGCCACCAGCAGAGACATCTACGAGCAGTACTTC.

This sequence joins TRBV19 and TRBJ1-5, with 8 positions matching TRBD1. Germline V lookup: CDR1 LNHDA, CDR2 SQIVND (reference sequence). The ends lost 3 bases at V and 6 bases at J; junction bases unmatched: 7. The CDR3 covers 15 residues. The CDR3 here is CASSMATGGGQPQHF. DNA of the CDR3: TGTGCCAGTAGTATGGCCACAGGGGGGGGTCAGCCCCAGCATTTT.

The V call is TRBV6-5, the J call TRBJ2-1, with TRBD2 matching 14 bases. The J segment lost 9 bases and the V segment lost 7 bases, leaving 8 bases of the junction unmatched. The length of the CDR3 is 15 residues. CDR1 MNHEY and CDR2 SVGAGI come from the germline V gene. CDR3 coding DNA: TGTGCCAGCAAGACCGGGACTAGCGGGAGATCTGAGCAGTTCTTC. Translated, it gives CASKTGTSGRSEQFF.

The genes are TRBV7-6 and TRBJ1-4; TRBD1 matches at 10 bases. The CDR3 sequence is 14 residues long. The germline gives CDR1 SGHVS, CDR2 FNYEAQ. V lost 5 bases to trimming and J lost 9 bases; unmatched junction nucleotides: 6. CDR3 sequence reads: CASSPGQGGQKLFF. For the CDR3, the DNA is TGTGCCAGCAGCCCAGGACAGGGGGGACAAAAACTGTTTTTT. Using reference TRBV7-6 and TRBJ1-4 for the parts outside the CDR3, the full variable domain is GAGVSQSPRYKVTKRGQDVALRCDPISGHVSLYWYRQALGQGPEFLTYFNYEAQQDKSGLPNDRFSAERPEGSISTLTIQRTEQRDSAMYRCASSPGQGGQKLFFGSGTQLSVL.